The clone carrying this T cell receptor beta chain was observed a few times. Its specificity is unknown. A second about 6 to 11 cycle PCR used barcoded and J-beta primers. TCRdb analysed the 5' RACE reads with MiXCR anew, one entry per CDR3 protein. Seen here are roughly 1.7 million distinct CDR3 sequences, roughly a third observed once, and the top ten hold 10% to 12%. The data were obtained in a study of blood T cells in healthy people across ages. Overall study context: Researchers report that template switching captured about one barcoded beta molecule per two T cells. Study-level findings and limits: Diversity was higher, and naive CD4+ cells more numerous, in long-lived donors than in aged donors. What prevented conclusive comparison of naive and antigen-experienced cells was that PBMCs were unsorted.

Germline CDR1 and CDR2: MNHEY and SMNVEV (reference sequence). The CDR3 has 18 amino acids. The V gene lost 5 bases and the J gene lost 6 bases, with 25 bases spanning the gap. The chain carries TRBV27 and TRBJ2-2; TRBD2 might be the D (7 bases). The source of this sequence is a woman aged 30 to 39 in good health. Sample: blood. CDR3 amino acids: CASSAPGGPGRGSGELFF. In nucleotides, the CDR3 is TGTGCCAGCAGTGCTCCCGGGGGGCCGGGGAGAGGATCCGGGGAGCTGTTTTTT.